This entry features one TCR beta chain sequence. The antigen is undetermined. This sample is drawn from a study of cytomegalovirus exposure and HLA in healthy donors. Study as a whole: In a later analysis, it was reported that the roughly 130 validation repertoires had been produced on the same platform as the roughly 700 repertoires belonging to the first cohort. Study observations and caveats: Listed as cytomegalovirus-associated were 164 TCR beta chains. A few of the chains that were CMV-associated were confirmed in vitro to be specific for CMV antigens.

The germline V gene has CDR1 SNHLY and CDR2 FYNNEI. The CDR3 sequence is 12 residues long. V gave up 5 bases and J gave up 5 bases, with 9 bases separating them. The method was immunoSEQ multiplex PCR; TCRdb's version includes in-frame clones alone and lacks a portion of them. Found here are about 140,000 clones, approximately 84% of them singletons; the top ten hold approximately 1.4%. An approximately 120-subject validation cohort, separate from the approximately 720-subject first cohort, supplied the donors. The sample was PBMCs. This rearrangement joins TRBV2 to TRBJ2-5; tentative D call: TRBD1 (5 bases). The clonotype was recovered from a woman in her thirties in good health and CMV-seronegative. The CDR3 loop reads CASSRKGETQYF. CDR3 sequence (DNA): TGTGCCAGCAGTAGGAAGGGGGAGACCCAGTACTTC.